This TCR beta chain was captured by sequencing in a study of CD8 T cells in Susac syndrome. Whole-study results and caveats: The authors acknowledged that their TCR sequencing and HLA analysis involved a relatively small number of individuals.

Trimming cost V 0 bases and J 6 bases, with 12 bases left between them. Germline loops: CDR1 MNHNS, CDR2 SASEGT. The CDR3 has 15 residues. Details on this clonotype: Its antigen is not identified.

RNA was extracted with the RNeasy kit, and a quantity of about 0.45 to 1 ug was reverse transcribed using random hexamers. In TCRdb, the immunoSEQ multiplex PCR reads were re-called with MiXCR into one record per CDR3 protein. The sample has roughly 160,000 distinct CDR3 sequences; more than 90% are singletons. TEMRA cells were FACS-enriched, and CD8+ and CD4+ T cells were isolated negatively. The chain joins TRBV6-1 to TRBJ2-1; D is unclear. This sequence originates from a human donor in good health. Sequences were obtained from CD4+ T cells from PBMCs. CDR3 in amino acids: CASSEARYRANEQFF. Here the CDR3 DNA reads TGTGCCAGCAGTGAAGCGAGGTACCGGGCCAATGAGCAGTTCTTC.